A selection of T cell receptor beta chains follows, all from one sample in a study of T cell responses to AZD1222 COVID-19 vaccine. Profiling relied on immunoSEQ multiplex PCR, and the TCRdb table lists in-frame clones only, not all of them. Among 100,000 to 120,000 clones listed, around nine tenths were seen once. The sequences come from peripheral blood, collected on day 0 of MenACWY control vaccination. All receptors derive from an adult in good health. CDR3s include the opening cysteine and the closing phenylalanine or tryptophan. The order of the fields is J gene, clone size, V gene, CDR3 protein. Clone size is not always given. Where it is, it says once, few, many or a class for expanded clones.

J gene: TRBJ1-3; clone size: -; V gene: TRBV19; CDR3 protein: CASTGPRTGSGNTIYF
J gene: TRBJ1-3; clone size: -; V gene: TRBV5-8; CDR3 protein: CASSLTGLSGNTIYF
J gene: TRBJ2-1; clone size: -; V gene: TRBV24-1; CDR3 protein: CATSENRDEQFF
J gene: TRBJ1-1; clone size: -; V gene: TRBV12-3/TRBV12-4; CDR3 protein: CASSSDRATEAFF
J gene: TRBJ2-2; clone size: -; V gene: TRBV5-4; CDR3 protein: CASSSARGGAGELFF
J gene: TRBJ2-1; clone size: -; V gene: TRBV7-6; CDR3 protein: CASSLEVDWTYNEQFF
J gene: TRBJ2-7; clone size: -; V gene: TRBV6-1; CDR3 protein: CASSEPAGGRYEQYF
J gene: TRBJ2-7; clone size: -; V gene: TRBV6-5; CDR3 protein: CASSYLTGEGEQYF
J gene: TRBJ2-1; clone size: -; V gene: TRBV4-2; CDR3 protein: CASSPGQVSSYNEQFF
J gene: TRBJ1-6; clone size: -; V gene: TRBV5-1; CDR3 protein: CASSLAGSRNSPLHF
J gene: TRBJ2-1; clone size: few; V gene: TRBV6-5; CDR3 protein: CASSFHRQGWEFF
J gene: TRBJ2-3; clone size: -; V gene: TRBV11-2; CDR3 protein: CASSSGGTSTDTQYF
J gene: TRBJ2-5; clone size: -; V gene: TRBV9; CDR3 protein: CASSAQGIGETQYF
J gene: TRBJ1-1; clone size: -; V gene: TRBV29-1; CDR3 protein: CSVEQGSLFF
J gene: TRBJ2-7; clone size: once; V gene: TRBV2; CDR3 protein: CASSGGQVLSYEQYF
J gene: TRBJ2-3; clone size: -; V gene: TRBV11-2; CDR3 protein: CASCWGPVTDTQYF
J gene: TRBJ2-5; clone size: -; V gene: TRBV7-2; CDR3 protein: CASSLEARQETQYF
J gene: TRBJ2-2; clone size: -; V gene: TRBV5-4; CDR3 protein: CASSPPGTMNTGELFF